Below, 9 T cell receptor beta chains from the same sample are listed, as sequenced in a study of T-cell memory formation after mild COVID-19. From the 5' RACE reads, TCRdb called clonotypes with MiXCR, one entry per CDR3 protein. The sample holds about 400,000 distinct CDR3 sequences; over 15% are singletons and the top ten take roughly 21%. The sequenced material came from PBMCs or a T cell subset sorted from them (not recorded which). All receptors derive from a man between 18 and 35 years old who had mild COVID-19 (a few samples of this study predate the infection). Cell type and time point are not known.

This clonotype was seen only a few times. J is TRBJ2-5 and V is TRBV10-3; D unresolved. This CDR3 is built from 13 residues. The germline gives CDR1 ENHRY, CDR2 SYGVKD. Trimming removed 7 bases from V and 1 base from J, with 10 bases in between. In DNA, the CDR3 is TGTGCCATCACCGATAACAGCCAAGAGACCCAGTACTTC. Protein product: CAITDNSQETQYF.

The sample holds a few counts of this clonotype. The chain carries TRBV5-1 and TRBJ1-2; a weak D match, TRBD1 (5 bases). The CDR3 contains 12 residues. Per germline, CDR1 SGHRS and CDR2 YFSETQ. Trimming pared 1 base from V and 8 bases from J, leaving 9 bases between. The CDR3 DNA reads TGCGCCAGCAGCTTGCAGGGTGGAGGCTACACCTTC. This translates into CASSLQGGGYTF.

V is TRBV10-3 and J is TRBJ2-2, with TRBD1 identical over 9 bases. The germline V gene has CDR1 ENHRY and CDR2 SYGVKD. The CDR3 covers 15 residues. V gave up 4 bases and J gave up 3 bases; unmatched junction bases: 3. The CDR3 DNA reads as TGTGCCATCAGTGGGACAGGGGTGCACACCGGGGAGCTGTTTTTT. Protein sequence: CAISGTGVHTGELFF.

This clonotype appeared many times. The gene calls are TRBV4-3 and TRBJ2-3; either TRBD1 or TRBD2 may supply D (6 bases each). Trimming took 3 bases from V and 4 from J, leaving 8 bases between them. The length of the CDR3 is 13 residues. From germline, CDR1 is LGHNA and CDR2 YSLEER. The chain's CDR3 is CASSQRGADTQYF. CDR3 in DNA: TGCGCCAGCAGCCAGAGGGGGGCAGATACGCAGTATTTT.

V is TRBV5-1 and J is TRBJ1-1; tentatively, D is TRBD1 (5 bases). The germline V and J ends were trimmed by 4 bases and 1 base, with 17 bases remaining between them. Germline CDR1 reads SGHRS; CDR2 reads YFSETQ. The CDR3 covers 16 residues. CDR3 sequence reads: CASSDGARLRNTEAFF. The CDR3 DNA reads as TGCGCCAGCAGCGACGGGGCTCGGTTAAGGAACACTGAAGCTTTCTTT.

This clonotype was recorded many times. V gene TRBV5-1 combines with J gene TRBJ1-1, with D possibly TRBD1 on 5 matching bases. V was cut by 5 bases and J by 1 base, with 12 bases left in between. The length of the CDR3 is 14 residues. Germline V gene lookup returns CDR1 SGHRS and CDR2 YFSETQ. The CDR3 DNA sequence: TGCGCCAGCAGTCCCCGGGACCGGAACACTGAAGCTTTCTTT. It codes for CASSPRDRNTEAFF.

There are a few counts of this clonotype. The rearrangement joins TRBV29-1 to TRBJ2-4, with D unclear. Trimming removed 2 bases from V and 4 bases from J, with 12 bases in between. The CDR3 has 14 residues. Germline V gene data show CDR1 as SQVTM and CDR2 as ANQGSEA. DNA for the CDR3: TGCAGCGTTGAAATAAATCGGCAGAAAAACATTCAGTACTTC. It is translated as CSVEINRQKNIQYF.

This clonotype appeared a few times. V usage is TRBV10-1 and J usage is TRBJ2-2; D gene ambiguous. CDR1 WNHNN and CDR2 SYGVQD come from the germline V gene (reference sequence). The CDR3 consists of 13 residues. Trimming pared 2 bases from V and 7 bases from J, leaving 8 bases between. CDR3 in DNA: TGCGCCAGCAGTGAGATCAGGATCGGGGAGCTGTTTTTT. It is translated as CASSEIRIGELFF.

J is TRBJ1-2 and V is TRBV7-9, with D unresolved. The CDR3 runs to 13 residues. The germline V gene encodes CDR1 SEHNR and CDR2 FQNEAQ (reference sequence). Deletions cut 4 bases from V and 5 bases from J, with 11 bases between. CDR3 sequence: CASSYPRVYGYTF. In DNA form, the CDR3 reads TGTGCCAGCAGCTATCCCCGAGTTTATGGCTACACCTTC.